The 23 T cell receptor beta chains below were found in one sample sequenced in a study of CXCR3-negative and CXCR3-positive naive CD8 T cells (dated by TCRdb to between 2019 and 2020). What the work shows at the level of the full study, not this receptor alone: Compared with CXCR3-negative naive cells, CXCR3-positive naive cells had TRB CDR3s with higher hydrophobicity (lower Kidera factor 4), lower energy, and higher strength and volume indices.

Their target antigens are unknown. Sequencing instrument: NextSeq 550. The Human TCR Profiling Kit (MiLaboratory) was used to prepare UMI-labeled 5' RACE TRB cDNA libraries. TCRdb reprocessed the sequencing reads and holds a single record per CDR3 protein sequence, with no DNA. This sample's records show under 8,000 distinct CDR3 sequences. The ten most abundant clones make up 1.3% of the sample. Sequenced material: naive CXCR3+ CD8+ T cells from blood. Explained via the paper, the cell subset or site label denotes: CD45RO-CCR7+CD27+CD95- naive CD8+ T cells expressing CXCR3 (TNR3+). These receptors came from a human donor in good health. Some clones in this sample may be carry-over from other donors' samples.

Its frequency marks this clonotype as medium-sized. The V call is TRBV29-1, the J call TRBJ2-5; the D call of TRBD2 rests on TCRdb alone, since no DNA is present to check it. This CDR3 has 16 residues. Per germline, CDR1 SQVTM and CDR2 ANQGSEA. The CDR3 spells CSVGDLNSLPWETQYF. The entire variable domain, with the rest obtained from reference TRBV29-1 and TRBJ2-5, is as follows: SAVISQKPSRDICQRGTSLTIQCQVDSQVTMMFWYRQQPGQSLTLIATANQGSEATYESGFVIDKFPISRPNLTFSTLTVSNMSPEDSSIYLCSVGDLNSLPWETQYFGPGTRLLVL.

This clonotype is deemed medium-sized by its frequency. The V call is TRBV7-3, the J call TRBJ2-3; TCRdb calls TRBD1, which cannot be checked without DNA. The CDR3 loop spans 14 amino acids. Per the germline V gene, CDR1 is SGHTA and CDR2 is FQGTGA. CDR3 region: CASSPNRQTDTQYF.

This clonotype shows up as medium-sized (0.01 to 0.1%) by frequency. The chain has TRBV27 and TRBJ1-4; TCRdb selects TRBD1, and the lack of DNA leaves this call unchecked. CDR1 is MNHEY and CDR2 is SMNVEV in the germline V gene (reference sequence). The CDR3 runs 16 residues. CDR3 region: CASSLFGTVKDEKLFF.

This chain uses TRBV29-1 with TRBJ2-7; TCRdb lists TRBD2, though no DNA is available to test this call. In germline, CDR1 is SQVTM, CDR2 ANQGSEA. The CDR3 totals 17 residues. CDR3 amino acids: CSVEGISGGDPSYEQYF.

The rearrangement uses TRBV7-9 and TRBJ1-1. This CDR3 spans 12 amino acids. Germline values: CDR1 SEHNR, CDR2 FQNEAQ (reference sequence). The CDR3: CASSWSNTEAFF.

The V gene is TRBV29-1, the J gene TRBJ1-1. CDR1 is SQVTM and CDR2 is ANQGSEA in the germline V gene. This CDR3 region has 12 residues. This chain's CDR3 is CSVEGDAAEAFF.

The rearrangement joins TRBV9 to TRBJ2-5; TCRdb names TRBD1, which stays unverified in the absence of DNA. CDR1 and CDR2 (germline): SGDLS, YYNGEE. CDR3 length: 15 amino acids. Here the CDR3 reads CASSAGQSNQETQYF.

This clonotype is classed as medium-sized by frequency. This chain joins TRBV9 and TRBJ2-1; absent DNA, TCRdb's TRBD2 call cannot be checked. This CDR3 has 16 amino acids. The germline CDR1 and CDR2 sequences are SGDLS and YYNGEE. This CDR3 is CASSPGTSGSYNEQFF.

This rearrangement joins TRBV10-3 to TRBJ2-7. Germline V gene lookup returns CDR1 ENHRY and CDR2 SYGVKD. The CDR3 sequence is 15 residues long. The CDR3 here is CAISTRTSAVYEQYF.

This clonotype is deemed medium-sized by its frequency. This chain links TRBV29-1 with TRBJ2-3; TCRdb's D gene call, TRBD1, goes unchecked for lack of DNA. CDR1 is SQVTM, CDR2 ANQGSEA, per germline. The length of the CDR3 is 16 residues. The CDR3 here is CSVFDVLREGADTQYF.

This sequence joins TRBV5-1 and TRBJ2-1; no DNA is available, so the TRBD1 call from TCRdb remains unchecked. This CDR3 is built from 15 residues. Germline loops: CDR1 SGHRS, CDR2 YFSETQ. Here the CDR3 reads CASSLSGGDYNEQFF.

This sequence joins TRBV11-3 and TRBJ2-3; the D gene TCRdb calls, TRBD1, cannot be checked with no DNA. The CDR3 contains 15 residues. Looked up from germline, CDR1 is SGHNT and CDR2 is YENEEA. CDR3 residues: CASSLRAGLADTQYF. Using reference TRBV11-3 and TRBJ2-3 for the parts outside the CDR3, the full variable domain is EAGVVQSPRYKIIEKKQPVAFWCNPISGHNTLYWYLQNLGQGPELLIRYENEEAVDDSQLPKDRFSAERLKGVDSTLKIQPAELGDSAVYLCASSLRAGLADTQYFGPGTRLTVL.

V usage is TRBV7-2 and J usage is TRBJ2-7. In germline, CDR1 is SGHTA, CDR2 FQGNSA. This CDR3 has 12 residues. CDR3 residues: CASSFGSYEQYF. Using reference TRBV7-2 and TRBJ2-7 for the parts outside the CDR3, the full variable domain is GAGVSQSPSNKVTEKGKDVELRCDPISGHTALYWYRQSLGQGLEFLIYFQGNSAPDKSGLPSDRFSAERTGGSVSTLTIQRTQQEDSAVYLCASSFGSYEQYFGPGTRLTVT.

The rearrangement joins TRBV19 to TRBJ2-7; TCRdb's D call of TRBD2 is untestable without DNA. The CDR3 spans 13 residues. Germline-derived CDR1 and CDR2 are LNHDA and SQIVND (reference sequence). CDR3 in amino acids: CATAYSGSYEQYF.

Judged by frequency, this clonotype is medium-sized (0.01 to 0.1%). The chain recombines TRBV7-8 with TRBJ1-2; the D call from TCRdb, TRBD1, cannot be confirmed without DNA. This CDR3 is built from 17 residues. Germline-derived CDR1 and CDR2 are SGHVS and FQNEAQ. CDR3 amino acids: CASSLEVEGGNYYGYTF. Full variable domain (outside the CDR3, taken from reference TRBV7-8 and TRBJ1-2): GAGVSQSPRYKVAKRGQDVALRCDPISGHVSLFWYQQALGQGPEFLTYFQNEAQLDKSGLPSDRFFAERPEGSVSTLKIQRTQQEDSAVYLCASSLEVEGGNYYGYTFGSGTRLTVV.

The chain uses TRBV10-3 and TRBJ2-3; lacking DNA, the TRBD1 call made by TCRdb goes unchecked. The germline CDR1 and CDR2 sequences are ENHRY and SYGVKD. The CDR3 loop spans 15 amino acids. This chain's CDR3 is CAISVNRGGADTQYF.

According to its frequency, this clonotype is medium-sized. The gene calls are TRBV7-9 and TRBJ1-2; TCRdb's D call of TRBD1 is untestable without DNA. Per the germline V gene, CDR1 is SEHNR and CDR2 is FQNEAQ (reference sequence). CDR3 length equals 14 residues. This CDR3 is CASSFVDSLNGYTF.

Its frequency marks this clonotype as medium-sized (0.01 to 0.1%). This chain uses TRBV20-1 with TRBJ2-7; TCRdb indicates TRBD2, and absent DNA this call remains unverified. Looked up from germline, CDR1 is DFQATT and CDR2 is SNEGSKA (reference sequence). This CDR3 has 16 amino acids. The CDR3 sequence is CSARGTTWTSGDQQYF.

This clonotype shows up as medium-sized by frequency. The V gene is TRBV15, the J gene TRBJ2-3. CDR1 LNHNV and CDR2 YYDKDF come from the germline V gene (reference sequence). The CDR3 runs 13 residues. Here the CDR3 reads CATSRDLADTQYF.

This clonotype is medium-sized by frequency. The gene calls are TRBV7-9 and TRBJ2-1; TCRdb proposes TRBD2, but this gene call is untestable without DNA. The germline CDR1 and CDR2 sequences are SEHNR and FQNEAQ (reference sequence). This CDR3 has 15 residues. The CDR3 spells CASTIGTSDNNEQFF.

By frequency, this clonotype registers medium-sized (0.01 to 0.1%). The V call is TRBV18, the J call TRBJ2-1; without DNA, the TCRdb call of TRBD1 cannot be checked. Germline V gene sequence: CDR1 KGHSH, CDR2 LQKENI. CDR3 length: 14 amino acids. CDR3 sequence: CASSPWGQGNEQFF.

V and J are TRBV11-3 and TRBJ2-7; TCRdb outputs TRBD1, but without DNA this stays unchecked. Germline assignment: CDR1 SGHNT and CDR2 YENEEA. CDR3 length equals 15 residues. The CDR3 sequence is CASSLDRGGLYEQYF. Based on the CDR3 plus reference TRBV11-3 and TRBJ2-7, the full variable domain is EAGVVQSPRYKIIEKKQPVAFWCNPISGHNTLYWYLQNLGQGPELLIRYENEEAVDDSQLPKDRFSAERLKGVDSTLKIQPAELGDSAVYLCASSLDRGGLYEQYFGPGTRLTVT.

The CDR3 here is CASRERGPPGNTIYF. The rearrangement links TRBV21-1 to TRBJ1-3. TRBV21-1 is a pseudogene. This CDR3 is built from 15 residues.